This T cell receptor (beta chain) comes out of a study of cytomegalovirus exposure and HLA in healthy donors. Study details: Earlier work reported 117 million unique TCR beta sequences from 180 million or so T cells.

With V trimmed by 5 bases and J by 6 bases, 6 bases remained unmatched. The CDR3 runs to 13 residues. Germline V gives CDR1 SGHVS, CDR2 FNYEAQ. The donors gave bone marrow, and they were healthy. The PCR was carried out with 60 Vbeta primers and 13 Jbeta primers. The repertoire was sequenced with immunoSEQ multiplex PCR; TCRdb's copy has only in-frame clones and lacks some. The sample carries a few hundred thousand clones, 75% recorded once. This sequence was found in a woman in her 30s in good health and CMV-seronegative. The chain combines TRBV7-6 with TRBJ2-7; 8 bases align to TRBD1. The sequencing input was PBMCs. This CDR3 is CASSVTGAGEQYF. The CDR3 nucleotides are TGTGCCAGCAGCGTGACAGGGGCGGGCGAGCAGTACTTC. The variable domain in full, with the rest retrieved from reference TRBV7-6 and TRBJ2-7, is GAGVSQSPRYKVTKRGQDVALRCDPISGHVSLYWYRQALGQGPEFLTYFNYEAQQDKSGLPNDRFSAERPEGSISTLTIQRTEQRDSAMYRCASSVTGAGEQYFGPGTRLTVT.